This T cell receptor (beta chain) originates from a study of blood T cell repertoires in COVID-19. As originally analysed: The assay estimated nucleated cells by amplifying reference gene primers. Only in-frame clones appear in the TCRdb table, and some are missing; sequencing was by immunoSEQ multiplex PCR. V and J calls and clone size are those listed in that table; D and trimming were worked out from the DNA. The sample consists of nearly 95,000 clones, roughly 79% of them appearing once. Germline V gene data show CDR1 as SEHNR and CDR2 as FQNEAQ (reference sequence). The CDR3 covers 13 residues. Trimming took 5 bases from V and 6 from J, leaving 11 bases between them.

The clonotype originates from a human donor in a cohort sampled during active COVID-19. The chain combines TRBV7-9 with TRBJ1-5; unclear D gene. Sequenced input: peripheral blood. CDR3 amino acids: CASSLEGTQPQHF. The CDR3 DNA reads as TGTGCCAGCAGCCTCGAGGGAACTCAGCCCCAGCATTTT.